This TCR beta chain comes out of a study of cytomegalovirus exposure and HLA in healthy donors. Study overall: A previous analysis identified about 110 million unique TCR beta sequences derived from roughly 180 million T cells.

About this clone itself: Its antigen remains unknown.

Both 60 Vbeta primers and 13 Jbeta primers went into the PCR. TCRdb keeps only in-frame clones here, not all; method: immunoSEQ multiplex PCR. The sample includes fewer than 250,000 clones. Study outcomes and limitations: A list of roughly 160 TCR beta chains associated with cytomegalovirus was given. Common viral pathogens seemed to be connected with several of the most significant clusters, according to a later analysis. For presence/absence analyses, sequencing depth was assumed to be roughly uniform across donors.

The sample consisted of PBMCs. The receptor's source is a woman aged 25-40 years in good health and CMV-seropositive.

The CDR3 loop reads CASSLSGRNIQYF. CDR3 DNA: TGTGCCAGCAGCCTTAGCGGGAGAAACATTCAGTACTTC. The chain is built from TRBV14 and TRBJ2-4; 9 bases fit TRBD2. Germline lookup yields CDR1 SGHDN and CDR2 FVKESK. The length of the CDR3 is 13 residues. V gave up 4 bases and J gave up 6 bases; unmatched junction bases: 1.